Following are 9 T cell receptor beta chains from one sample sequenced in a study of blood T cell repertoires in COVID-19. Some clones are missing from TCRdb's copy, which holds only in-frame ones; the method was immunoSEQ multiplex PCR. The sample consists of 300,000 to 450,000 clones, roughly 86% of them appearing once. The sequencing input was PBMCs or T cells enriched from blood (not recorded which). These receptors all come from a man aged 25 to 45 who had recovered from COVID-19.

The chain combines TRBV7-9 with TRBJ1-2; D may be TRBD1 (6 bases). V lost 6 bases and J lost 3, with 11 bases in between. Germline V lookup: CDR1 SEHNR, CDR2 FQNEAQ (reference sequence). CDR3 length: 13 amino acids. The CDR3, as DNA: TGTGCCAGCAGTCAACAGGGAGACTATGGCTACACCTTC. Encoded protein: CASSQQGDYGYTF.

This chain connects TRBV19 to TRBJ1-1; D is uncertain. This CDR3 has 14 residues. Germline assignment: CDR1 LNHDA and CDR2 SQIVND (reference sequence). V was trimmed by 3 bases and J by 1 base, leaving 9 bases between them. This CDR3 reads CASSMGQANTEAFF. The CDR3 nucleotides are TGTGCCAGTAGTATGGGCCAGGCGAACACTGAAGCTTTCTTT. The full variable domain, rest sourced from reference TRBV19 and TRBJ1-1, is DGGITQSPKYLFRKEGQNVTLSCEQNLNHDAMYWYRQDPGQGLRLIYYSQIVNDFQKGDIAEGYSVSREKKESFPLTVTSAQKNPTAFYLCASSMGQANTEAFFGQGTRLTVV.

This CDR3 reads CAWIQTGLVAFF. DNA of the CDR3: TGTGCCTGGATTCAGACAGGGTTGGTGGCTTTCTTT. The genes are TRBV30 and TRBJ1-1; TRBD1 aligns across 7 bases. CDR3 length: 12 residues. Looked up from germline, CDR1 is GTSNPN and CDR2 is SVGIG (reference sequence). V lost 4 bases and J lost 11; bases outside the gene matches: 10.

This clone was seen more than once but under ten times. The rearrangement uses TRBV19 and TRBJ1-2; no firm D call. Germline assignment: CDR1 LNHDA and CDR2 SQIVND (reference sequence). V was shortened by 4 bases and J by 5 bases, with 14 bases between the two germline ends. This CDR3 is built from 14 residues. This chain's CDR3 is CASSSSRGLYGYTF. The CDR3 DNA sequence: TGTGCCAGTAGTAGTAGTCGAGGATTATATGGCTACACCTTC.

A few counts support this clone. The rearrangement links TRBV27 to TRBJ2-5; 9 bases are shared with TRBD1. With 6 bases clipped from V and 2 bases from J, the junction kept 7 bases outside the gene matches. The CDR3 runs to 15 residues. Germline V CDR1 and CDR2: MNHEY, SMNVEV (reference sequence). CDR3 DNA sequence: TGTGCCAGCAGGGTGATACAGGGGGCACAAGAGACCCAGTACTTC. Its protein is CASRVIQGAQETQYF.

This clone was seen only a few times. The chain combines TRBV7-9 with TRBJ2-2, with D maybe TRBD1 (6 bases). This CDR3 is built from 16 residues. V lost 4 bases and J lost 3, with 15 bases in between. CDR1 and CDR2 (germline): SEHNR, FQNEAQ (reference sequence). The CDR3 DNA follows: TGTGCCAGCAGCTATACCCAAGGGGGACACACCGGGGAGCTGTTTTTT. Translation: CASSYTQGGHTGELFF.

V and J are TRBV18 and TRBJ2-5, with 7 bases that match TRBD1. The junction had 13 bases not matched to a gene; V was cut back by 3 bases and J by 3 bases. The CDR3 runs to 17 residues. Germline V CDR1 and CDR2: KGHSH, LQKENI. The CDR3 nucleotides are TGTGCCAGCTCACCGGGTATGAGAGGGACAGTAGAAGAGACCCAGTACTTC. Translation gives CASSPGMRGTVEETQYF.

The V call is TRBV9, the J call TRBJ1-3; no firm D call. Trimming removed 7 bases from V and 3 bases from J, with 5 bases in between. Germline V gene sequence: CDR1 SGDLS, CDR2 YYNGEE. This CDR3 has 11 amino acids. This CDR3 reads CASVSGNTIYF. The CDR3 DNA is TGTGCCAGCGTGAGTGGAAACACCATATATTTT.

The gene calls are TRBV5-1 and TRBJ1-2, with TRBD1 matching 7 bases. The CDR3 sequence is 14 residues long. Germline CDR1 and CDR2: SGHRS and YFSETQ. Trimming took 5 bases from V and 3 from J; bases not matched to a gene: 7. The CDR3, as DNA: TGCGCCAGCAGTCCGGGACAGTCCTACTATGGCTACACCTTC. Translating it yields CASSPGQSYYGYTF.